Below, 3 T cell receptor beta chains from the same sample are listed, as sequenced in a study of T cell repertoires in cytomegalovirus infection. Via MiXCR, TCRdb re-called the reads, giving one row per CDR3 protein. The table has about half a million distinct CDR3 sequences, about 33% seen once; the top ten hold 15% to 20%. No antigen is known for these receptors. The source was cultured PBMCs, collected from culture after CMV antigen stimulation. The receptor set was obtained from a human donor in good health (CMV status not recorded). Some clones in this sample may be carry-over from other donors' samples.

J is TRBJ2-7 and V is TRBV12-3 or TRBV12-4; 7 bases fit TRBD1. This CDR3 has 15 amino acids. Losses at the gene ends were 3 bases for V and 6 bases for J; bases not matched to a gene: 11. CDR3 sequence reads: CASSFGQASSPEQYF. The CDR3 bases are TGTGCCAGCAGTTTTGGACAGGCGTCATCCCCCGAGCAGTACTTC.

V and J are TRBV12-3 or TRBV12-4 and TRBJ1-1; D gene ambiguous. The CDR3 length is 11 residues. With 6 bases removed from V and 7 bases from J, the gap between germline ends came to 9 bases. In DNA, the CDR3 is TGTGCCAGCAGGGCAGAAGGTGAAGCTTTCTTT. It encodes CASRAEGEAFF.

This chain links TRBV7-2 with TRBJ2-3, with D tentatively TRBD2 (5 bases). The CDR3 runs to 15 residues. Germline CDR1 and CDR2: SGHTA and FQGNSA. V was cut by 1 base and J by 5 bases, with 13 bases left in between. CDR3 in DNA: TGTGCCAGCAGCTTAGACGGGGTTGGAATAGATACGCAGTATTTT. It specifies CASSLDGVGIDTQYF.